This is a list of T cell receptor beta chains from one sample in a study of cytomegalovirus exposure and HLA in healthy donors. Some clones are missing from TCRdb's copy, which holds only in-frame ones; the method was immunoSEQ multiplex PCR. The sample has about 58,000 clones. The sample comprised PBMCs. These receptors were obtained from a young woman in good health and CMV-seronegative. The CDR3 runs from the conserved cysteine through the conserved F or W. D genes are given only for firm matches.

V gene	J gene	D gene	CDR3 DNA	CDR3 protein
TRBV10-3	TRBJ2-7	NA	TGTGCCATCAGTTCTCCAGGGGTCGAGCAGTACTTC	CAISSPGVEQYF
TRBV7-2	TRBJ2-7	NA	TGTGCCAGCAGCCCTAATGGTCCCGAGCAGTACTTC	CASSPNGPEQYF
TRBV6-6	TRBJ2-1	NA	TGTGCCAGCAGACAGGACGTCGGTGAGCAGTTCTTC	CASRQDVGEQFF
TRBV6-5	TRBJ1-5	NA	TGTGCCAGCAGTTACTCATATGCGTCGCAGCCCCAGCATTTT	CASSYSYASQPQHF
TRBV2	TRBJ2-3	TRBD1	TGTGCCAGCAGTGACAGGGGGCTGACAGATACGCAGTATTTT	CASSDRGLTDTQYF
TRBV2	TRBJ1-2	NA	TGTGCCAGCAGTGACCAGGGGCTCGGCTACACCTTC	CASSDQGLGYTF
TRBV2	TRBJ2-5	TRBD2	TGTGCCAGCAGTGCACTAGCGGGGGAGACGGGGACCCAGTACTTC	CASSALAGETGTQYF
TRBV7-3	TRBJ2-1	TRBD2	TGTGCCAGCAGCCCTGCCCTAGCGGGTAAAAATGAGCAGTTCTTC	CASSPALAGKNEQFF
TRBV5-1	TRBJ2-7	TRBD1	TGCGCCAGCAGCCCGACCCTCGGACAGGGAAGCTACGAGCAGTACTTC	CASSPTLGQGSYEQYF
TRBV6-1	TRBJ2-7	TRBD2	TGTGCCAGCAGTGCCATAGCGGGGGAGGGCTCCTACGAGCAGTACTTC	CASSAIAGEGSYEQYF
TRBV5-4	TRBJ2-7	TRBD2	TGTGCCAGCAGCTTGGCGCTAGCGGGAGGGCGCGAGCAGTACTTC	CASSLALAGGREQYF
TRBV6-5	TRBJ2-1	NA	TGTGCCAGCAGACTAGGACTCTTCTCCTACAATGAGCAGTTCTTC	CASRLGLFSYNEQFF
TRBV18	TRBJ1-2	NA	TGTGCCAGCTCATCGACAGAACTTTCTTCTACCTATGGCTACACCTTC	CASSSTELSSTYGYTF
TRBV10-1	TRBJ1-1	NA	TGCGCCAGCAGTGAGCCGGGGAACACTGAAGCTTTCTTT	CASSEPGNTEAFF
TRBV5-6	TRBJ1-1	TRBD1	TGTGCCAGCAGCTTCGTGCAGGGGGCTAGTGAAGCTTTCTTT	CASSFVQGASEAFF
TRBV6-1	TRBJ1-4	NA	TGTGCCAGCAGTGAAAGTCCAGTTGAAAAACTGTTTTTT	CASSESPVEKLFF
TRBV5-6	TRBJ2-2	NA	TGTGCCAGCAGCTTGAGGAGACGGAACACCGGGGAGCTGTTTTTT	CASSLRRRNTGELFF
TRBV18	TRBJ1-1	NA	TGTGCCAGCTCACCGTTTGGGGCCAACACTGAAGCTTTCTTT	CASSPFGANTEAFF
TRBV6-1	TRBJ1-5	NA	TGTGCCAGCAGTTTTGGTGGAACAGACAATCAGCCCCAGCATTTT	CASSFGGTDNQPQHF
TRBV6-1	TRBJ2-7	TRBD1	TGTGCCAGCAGTGAAGGGAGGCAGGGGGTTTACTACGAGCAGTACTTC	CASSEGRQGVYYEQYF
TRBV18	TRBJ1-1	NA	TGTGCCAGCTCACCTCGGCAGGGATCGAACACTGAAGCTTTCTTT	CASSPRQGSNTEAFF
TRBV27	TRBJ1-3	TRBD1	TGTGCCAGCAGTTTAAGTGGGACAGGGGGTTACACCATATATTTT	CASSLSGTGGYTIYF
TRBV6-5	TRBJ1-1	TRBD1	TGTGCCAGCATCGGACAGGGGGAAGCTTTCTTT	CASIGQGEAFF
TRBV6-5	TRBJ2-7	TRBD1	TGTGCCAGCAGTTATGGACAGGGAATTTACGAGCAGTACTTC	CASSYGQGIYEQYF
TRBV19	TRBJ2-7	TRBD1	TGTGCCAGTAGTATAGCGAGGACAGGAGCCTACGAGCAGTACTTC	CASSIARTGAYEQYF
TRBV28	TRBJ2-5	NA	TGTGCCAGCAGCTTGGCACAAGAGACCCAGTACTTC	CASSLAQETQYF